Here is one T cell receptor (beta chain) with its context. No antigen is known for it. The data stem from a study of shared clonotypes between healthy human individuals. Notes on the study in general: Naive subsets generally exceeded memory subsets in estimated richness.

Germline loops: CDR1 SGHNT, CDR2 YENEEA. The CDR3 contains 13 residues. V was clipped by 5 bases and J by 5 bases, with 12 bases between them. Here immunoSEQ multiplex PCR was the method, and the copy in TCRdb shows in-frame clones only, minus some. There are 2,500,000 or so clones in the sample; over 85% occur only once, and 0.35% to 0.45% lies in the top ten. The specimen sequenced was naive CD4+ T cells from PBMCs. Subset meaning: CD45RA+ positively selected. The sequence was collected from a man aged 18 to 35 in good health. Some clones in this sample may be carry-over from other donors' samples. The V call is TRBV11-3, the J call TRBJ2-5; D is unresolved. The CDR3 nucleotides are TGTGCCAGCAGCCTCACCACACAGGAGACCCAGTACTTC. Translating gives CASSLTTQETQYF.